This T cell receptor beta chain stems from a study of Ad26.COV2.S vaccination and SARS-CoV-2 variants (dated by TCRdb to the early 2020s). Concerning the study at large: The specificity and breadth of SARS-CoV-2-reactive T cell receptors after Ad26.COV2.S vaccination were assessed by TCRbeta repertoire sequencing. The TCR-sequenced set comprised around 30 samples: some 20 Ad26.COV2.S vaccine recipients, 5 placebo recipients and 8 SARS-CoV-2 convalescent individuals.

The immunoSEQ Assay was used to sequence TCRbeta CDR3 regions. After extraction, genomic DNA underwent amplification by bias-controlled multiplex PCR, followed by high-throughput sequencing. The authors processed their data as follows. To quantify the absolute abundance of every unique TCRbeta CDR3 region, sequences were collapsed and filtered. T cell fraction was estimated by normalizing TCRbeta template counts to usable DNA, with usable DNA measured through amplification of reference genes found in all nucleated cells. Repertoire TCRs were annotated as SARS-CoV-2-specific when V gene, CDR3 amino acid sequence and J gene were exactly matched to a known reactive TCR set. The reference SARS-CoV-2 TCR set was derived from MIRA and filtered for enrichment in COVID-19-positive ImmuneCODE repertoires, a step that removed public or cross-reactive TCRs. Using the MIRA antigens, annotated TCRs were further analysed by specific ORF or by position within an ORF. Depth was the summed frequency of annotated unique rearrangements, while breadth was defined as annotated unique rearrangements over total unique productive rearrangements. Group comparisons of TCR breadth used two-sided Wilcoxon rank-sum tests. Entries here come from immuneACCESS through TCRdb and include only in-frame sequences with V and J called. Some clones fail to appear in such tables; in the studies checked, an unresolved V gene covers under half of the shortfall, and the cause of the remainder is unknown. The D gene and trimming were derived from the DNA, and the V and J assignments and clone size from that table. A total of some 180,000 clones appear in this sample, 70% to 90% of them only once. The biggest ten clones account for about 5.9% of the sample.

Notes on this clone: The antigen this receptor binds is unknown. The sample holds no much larger clone one base away, and base qualities are not on file.

CDR1 and CDR2, per the germline V gene, are MGHRA and YSYEKL. The CDR3, cysteine through phenylalanine, is 17 amino acids long. Only CDR3 DNA is held: 51 bases, read in frame from base 1. Ends trimmed: V by 1 base, J by 5 bases; bases unmatched to a gene: 10. The full study reports these points: Substantial breadth of spike-specific CD8+ and CD4+ T cell responses was reported after vaccination. Higher spike-specific TCR breadth was observed in Ad26.COV2.S recipients than in placebo recipients (P = 0.0014). Non-spike TCR breadth was comparable between vaccine and placebo recipients, consistent with the vaccine containing only spike. It was noted by the authors that total T cell responses may have been underestimated by the TCR breadth and depth analyses.

Interpreted using the paper, the time point label stands for: individuals recovered from natural SARS-CoV-2 infection. The TCR originated in a human donor who had recovered from COVID-19. The sample in question was peripheral blood, obtained after recovery from COVID-19. Recombination connected TRBV4-1 to TRBJ1-4, with 7 bases in between that match TRBD1. The CDR3 has the sequence CASSQGRGGQQNEKLFF. DNA sequence: TGCGCCAGCAGCCAAGGGAGAGGGGGACAGCAAAATGAAAAACTGTTTTTT.